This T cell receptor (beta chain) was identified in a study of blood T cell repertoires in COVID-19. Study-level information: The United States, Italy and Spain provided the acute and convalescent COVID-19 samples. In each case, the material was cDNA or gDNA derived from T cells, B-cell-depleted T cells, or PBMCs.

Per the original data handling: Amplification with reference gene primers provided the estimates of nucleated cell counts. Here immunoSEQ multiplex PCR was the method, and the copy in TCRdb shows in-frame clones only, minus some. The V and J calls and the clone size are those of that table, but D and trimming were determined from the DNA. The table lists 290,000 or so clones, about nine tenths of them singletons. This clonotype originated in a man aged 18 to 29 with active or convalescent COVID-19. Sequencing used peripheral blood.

The DNA for the CDR3 is TGTGCCAGTAGTATGGGGACAGGGGGATCACCCCTCCACTTT. Protein: CASSMGTGGSPLHF. V usage is TRBV19 and J usage is TRBJ1-6; 11 nucleotides agree with TRBD1. Trimming removed 3 bases from V and 10 bases from J; junction bases left unmatched: 2. The CDR3 is made up of 14 amino acids. Germline loops: CDR1 LNHDA, CDR2 SQIVND (reference sequence).